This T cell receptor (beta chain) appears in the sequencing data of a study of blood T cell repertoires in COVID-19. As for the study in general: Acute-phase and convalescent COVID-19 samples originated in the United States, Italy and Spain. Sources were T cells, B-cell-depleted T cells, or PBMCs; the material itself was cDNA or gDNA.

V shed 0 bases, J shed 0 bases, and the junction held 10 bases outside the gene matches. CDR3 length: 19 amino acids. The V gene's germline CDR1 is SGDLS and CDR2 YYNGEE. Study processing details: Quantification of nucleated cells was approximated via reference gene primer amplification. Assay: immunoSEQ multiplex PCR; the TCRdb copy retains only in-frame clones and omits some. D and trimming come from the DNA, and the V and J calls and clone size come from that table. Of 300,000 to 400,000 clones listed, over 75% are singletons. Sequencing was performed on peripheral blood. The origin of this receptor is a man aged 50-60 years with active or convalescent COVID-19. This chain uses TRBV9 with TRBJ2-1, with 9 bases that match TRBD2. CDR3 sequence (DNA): TGTGCCAGCAGCGTAGATCAGCGGGGGGCAATTACCTCCTACAATGAGCAGTTCTTC. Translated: CASSVDQRGAITSYNEQFF.